These T cell receptor beta chains were read from a single sample in a study of blood T cell repertoires in COVID-19. Repertoires were generated with immunoSEQ multiplex PCR, while TCRdb's copy carries only in-frame clones and drops some. In the table there are roughly 330,000 clones, about 89% of which are singletons. Source material: PBMCs or T cells enriched from blood (not recorded which). These receptors were obtained from a woman in her twenties or thirties who had recovered from COVID-19. The CDR3 runs from the conserved cysteine through the conserved F or W. The order of the fields is CDR3 protein, CDR3 DNA, D gene, clone size, V gene, J gene. A D gene is named only where the DNA matches it firmly. Rows give clone size only sometimes, using once, few, many, or a class for an expanded clone.

CDR3 protein: CASSLVREGYNEQFF
CDR3 DNA: TGTGCCAGCAGCTTAGTCAGGGAAGGGTACAATGAGCAGTTCTTC
D gene: -
clone size: -
V gene: TRBV11-3
J gene: TRBJ2-1

CDR3 protein: CASSSSLGTGNYEQYF
CDR3 DNA: TGTGCCAGCAGCTCAAGTCTCGGGACAGGGAACTACGAGCAGTACTTC
D gene: TRBD1
clone size: -
V gene: TRBV7-8
J gene: TRBJ2-7

CDR3 protein: CASSEERGGRKAFF
CDR3 DNA: TGTGCCAGCAGTGAGGAGAGAGGCGGCAGAAAAGCTTTCTTT
D gene: -
clone size: -
V gene: TRBV2
J gene: TRBJ1-1

CDR3 protein: CASSSSDRERTGELFF
CDR3 DNA: TGTGCCAGCAGTTCTTCCGACAGGGAAAGGACCGGGGAGCTGTTTTTT
D gene: TRBD1
clone size: -
V gene: TRBV28
J gene: TRBJ2-2

CDR3 protein: CASSPRGYNEQFF
CDR3 DNA: TGTGCCAGCAGCCCCCGGGGGTACAATGAGCAGTTCTTC
D gene: -
clone size: -
V gene: TRBV9
J gene: TRBJ2-1

CDR3 protein: CASSPQLTNQETQYF
CDR3 DNA: TGTGCCAGCTCACCACAATTGACAAACCAAGAGACCCAGTACTTC
D gene: -
clone size: -
V gene: TRBV18
J gene: TRBJ2-5

CDR3 protein: CASSLAGNTIYF
CDR3 DNA: TGTGCCAGCAGCTTAGCGGGAAACACCATATATTTT
D gene: -
clone size: -
V gene: TRBV11-2
J gene: TRBJ1-3

CDR3 protein: CASSVQGEGSPLHF
CDR3 DNA: TGCGCCAGCAGCGTTCAAGGGGAGGGTTCACCCCTCCACTTT
D gene: -
clone size: -
V gene: TRBV5-1
J gene: TRBJ1-6

CDR3 protein: CASSLMTGAHNSPLHF
CDR3 DNA: TGTGCCAGCAGCTTAATGACAGGGGCCCATAATTCACCCCTCCACTTT
D gene: TRBD1
clone size: -
V gene: TRBV7-9
J gene: TRBJ1-6

CDR3 protein: CAWSGTPQAGTGELFF
CDR3 DNA: TGTGCCTGGAGTGGAACCCCTCAGGCAGGCACCGGGGAGCTGTTTTTT
D gene: -
clone size: -
V gene: TRBV30
J gene: TRBJ2-2

CDR3 protein: CASSLEYRAYNSPLHF
CDR3 DNA: TGTGCCAGCAGCCTAGAATACCGGGCCTATAATTCACCCCTCCACTTT
D gene: -
clone size: -
V gene: TRBV5-5
J gene: TRBJ1-6

CDR3 protein: CASSPGGMDIQYF
CDR3 DNA: TGTGCCAGTAGTCCAGGGGGCATGGACATTCAGTACTTC
D gene: TRBD1
clone size: once
V gene: TRBV19
J gene: TRBJ2-4

CDR3 protein: CAISERGTDQPQHF
CDR3 DNA: TGTGCCATCAGTGAGAGGGGAACAGATCAGCCCCAGCATTTT
D gene: -
clone size: -
V gene: TRBV10-3
J gene: TRBJ1-5

CDR3 protein: CASSLAQGRGFNSPLHF
CDR3 DNA: TGTGCCAGCAGCTTAGCGCAAGGACGGGGGTTTAATTCACCCCTCCACTTT
D gene: -
clone size: few
V gene: TRBV7-2
J gene: TRBJ1-6

CDR3 protein: CASSFGTGGNEQFF
CDR3 DNA: TGTGCCAGTAGTTTCGGGACAGGGGGCAATGAGCAGTTCTTC
D gene: TRBD1
clone size: -
V gene: TRBV19
J gene: TRBJ2-1

CDR3 protein: CATSEGTGGTDTQYF
CDR3 DNA: TGTGCCACCAGTGAGGGGACAGGGGGAACAGATACGCAGTATTTT
D gene: TRBD1
clone size: -
V gene: TRBV24-1
J gene: TRBJ2-3

CDR3 protein: CATSDLLRGDTGELFF
CDR3 DNA: TGTGCCACCAGTGATCTACTCCGGGGGGACACCGGGGAGCTGTTTTTT
D gene: TRBD2
clone size: once
V gene: TRBV24-1
J gene: TRBJ2-2

CDR3 protein: CASSYGTGGNTEAFF
CDR3 DNA: TGTGCCAGCAGCTACGGGACAGGGGGCAACACTGAAGCTTTCTTT
D gene: TRBD1
clone size: few
V gene: TRBV27
J gene: TRBJ1-1

CDR3 protein: CASISMMGQGPTEAFF
CDR3 DNA: TGTGCCAGCATCTCTATGATGGGACAGGGTCCCACTGAAGCTTTCTTT
D gene: TRBD1
clone size: -
V gene: TRBV2
J gene: TRBJ1-1

CDR3 protein: CASSSHTGANTGELFF
CDR3 DNA: TGTGCCAGCAGCTCACATACAGGGGCGAACACCGGGGAGCTGTTTTTT
D gene: TRBD1
clone size: -
V gene: TRBV7-6
J gene: TRBJ2-2

CDR3 protein: CASSYRQVLSYEQYF
CDR3 DNA: TGTGCCAGCAGCTATAGACAGGTTCTCTCCTACGAGCAGTACTTC
D gene: -
clone size: once
V gene: TRBV5-6
J gene: TRBJ2-7

CDR3 protein: CASGGQVEGYTF
CDR3 DNA: TGTGCCAGCGGAGGACAGGTCGAGGGCTACACCTTC
D gene: TRBD1
clone size: -
V gene: TRBV2
J gene: TRBJ1-2

CDR3 protein: CASSINSGNTIYF
CDR3 DNA: TGTGCCAGCAGTATAAACAGTGGAAACACCATATATTTT
D gene: -
clone size: once
V gene: TRBV14
J gene: TRBJ1-3

CDR3 protein: CACGAGANYGYTF
CDR3 DNA: TGTGCCTGCGGGGCAGGGGCGAATTATGGCTACACCTTC
D gene: -
clone size: -
V gene: TRBV30
J gene: TRBJ1-2

CDR3 protein: CASSRGFNYGYTF
CDR3 DNA: TGTGCCAGCAGTAGAGGGTTCAACTATGGCTACACCTTC
D gene: -
clone size: -
V gene: TRBV12-3/TRBV12-4
J gene: TRBJ1-2

CDR3 protein: CASSQDLASGNTIYF
CDR3 DNA: TGTGCCAGCAGCCAAGATCTCGCCAGTGGAAACACCATATATTTT
D gene: -
clone size: -
V gene: TRBV3-1/TRBV3-2
J gene: TRBJ1-3

CDR3 protein: CASSQVREGTEAFF
CDR3 DNA: TGTGCCAGCAGCCAAGTACGGGAGGGAACTGAAGCTTTCTTT
D gene: -
clone size: few
V gene: TRBV14
J gene: TRBJ1-1